This note documents a single TCR beta chain sequence. Its antigen is undetermined. PCR primers comprised 60 Vbeta and 13 Jbeta primers. Assay: immunoSEQ multiplex PCR; the TCRdb copy retains only in-frame clones and omits some. This table has over 130,000 clones, approximately 82% appearing once. These data originate in a study of cytomegalovirus exposure and HLA in healthy donors. The study's findings and limits: In a later analysis, TCR beta V- and J-gene trimming was associated with a missense DCLRE1C variant.

The V gene lost 2 bases and the J gene lost 0 bases, with 9 bases spanning the gap. The CDR3 is 15 residues long. Germline V gene data show CDR1 as SGHNT and CDR2 as YENEEA. The sequencing sample was made of PBMCs. The origin of this receptor is a man aged 25-40 years in good health and CMV-seropositive. The rearrangement joins TRBV11-3 to TRBJ2-3; TRBD2 is a possible D gene (6 bases). As DNA, the CDR3 is TGTGCCAGCAGCTTAAGCCTAGCGAGCACAGATACGCAGTATTTT. Residues: CASSLSLASTDTQYF.